This TCR beta chain originates from a study of radiation and T cells in renal cell carcinoma. This clone was found once. The CDR3 has 15 residues. The V gene lost 4 bases and the J gene lost 0 bases, with 10 bases spanning the gap. Germline CDR1 SGHDN, CDR2 FVKESK. Time point reported: baseline pretreatment blood. Treatment of the sample: 15 Gy SBRT to primary tumor, nephrectomy 4 weeks later. The method was immunoSEQ multiplex PCR; TCRdb's version includes in-frame clones alone and lacks a portion of them. In the table there are roughly 100,000 clones, 75% to 90% of which are singletons. This receptor was obtained from a man aged 50-59 years with renal cell carcinoma. The sample here was blood, taken from a patient whose treatment included radiotherapy and nephrectomy. The chain recombines TRBV14 with TRBJ2-1, with D unclear. CDR3 DNA sequence: TGTGCCAGCAGCCTTCTGACCAGCTCCTACAATGAGCAGTTCTTC. This gives the protein CASSLLTSSYNEQFF.